These 29 T cell receptor beta chains came from one sample sequenced in a study of patients and donors after allogeneic stem cell transplantation. TCRdb reanalysed the RT-PCR reads using MiXCR and keeps one entry per CDR3 protein. This table holds about a million distinct CDR3 sequences, approximately 18% found once. Sequenced input: blood, either unsorted or a sorted T cell fraction (not recorded which). The receptor set was obtained from a human donor who was either an allogeneic HSCT recipient or a stem cell or donor lymphocyte infusion donor (not recorded which). It is not recorded whose cells these are; they may come from a transplant donor.

The J gene is TRBJ1-4, the V gene TRBV7-9, with no clear D. The CDR3 has 14 amino acids. V lost 5 bases and J lost 6, with 13 bases in between. Per the germline V gene, CDR1 is SEHNR and CDR2 is FQNEAQ (reference sequence). CDR3 loop: CASSDSVYHEKLFF. The CDR3 coding sequence is TGTGCCAGCAGCGATTCAGTTTACCATGAAAAACTGTTTTTT.

This clonotype was found a few times. This sequence joins TRBV6-1 and TRBJ2-1; 10 nucleotides agree with TRBD1. CDR1 is MNHNS and CDR2 is SASEGT in the germline V gene. V was pared by 8 bases and J by 7 bases, with 8 bases of the junction left unmatched. CDR3 size: 14 residues. The DNA of the CDR3 is TGTGCCAGCTCCGGGACAGGGGTGAAAAATGAGCAGTTCTTC. Encoded protein: CASSGTGVKNEQFF.

The chain couples TRBV5-1 to TRBJ2-2, with D uncertain. Germline lookup yields CDR1 SGHRS and CDR2 YFSETQ. The CDR3 runs to 15 residues. The V end was cut by 3 bases, the J end by 6 bases, with 15 bases between. The CDR3 loop reads CASSSLLIGAGELFF. For the CDR3, the DNA is TGCGCCAGCAGCTCCCTACTCATTGGGGCCGGGGAGCTGTTTTTT.

This clonotype was observed a single time. The CDR3 sequence is CATSDSARGYGYTF. CDR3 nucleotides: TGTGCCACCAGTGATTCCGCGCGGGGATATGGCTACACCTTC. V usage is TRBV24-1 and J usage is TRBJ1-2; D is ambiguous. This CDR3 region has 14 residues. V was cut by 2 bases and J by 5 bases, with 11 bases left in between. Germline CDR1 KGHDR, CDR2 SFDVKD.

This clonotype appeared a few times. The junction departs from germline at one end; a sequencing error may be responsible. V is TRBV6-2 or TRBV6-3 and J is TRBJ1-2; no definite D call. Looked up from germline, CDR1 is MNHEY and CDR2 is SVGEGT. This CDR3 comprises 12 residues. DNA for the CDR3: TGTGCCTGCAGCCTGACTAACTATGGCTACACCTTC. It encodes CACSLTNYGYTF.

Only a few counts were recorded for this clonotype. The CDR3 DNA sequence: TGTGCCAGCAGTCCTAATCCCGGCGATACGCAGTATTTT. Its translation is CASSPNPGDTQYF. The chain is built from TRBV11-2 and TRBJ2-3; D unclear. The V end was cut by 6 bases, the J end by 6 bases, with 13 bases between. Germline-derived CDR1 and CDR2 are SGHAT and FQNNGV. The CDR3 totals 13 residues.

The V gene is TRBV7-2, the J gene TRBJ1-1; D is ambiguous. The V gene lost 7 bases and the J gene lost 8 bases, with 11 bases spanning the gap. There are 11 residues in the CDR3. The germline V gene encodes CDR1 SGHTA and CDR2 FQGNSA. Here the CDR3 reads CASTALLEAFF. The CDR3 bases are TGTGCCAGCACCGCTCTTCTGGAAGCTTTCTTT.

The chain recombines TRBV6-5 with TRBJ1-1; D is ambiguous. The V gene's germline CDR1 is MNHEY and CDR2 SVGAGI. This CDR3 contains 14 residues. The germline V and J ends were trimmed by 2 bases and 4 bases, with 11 bases remaining between them. The CDR3 region has the DNA TGTGCCAGCAGTTACAGCTTTGAAAGCACTGAAGCTTTCTTT. This encodes CASSYSFESTEAFF.

This rearrangement joins TRBV3-1 to TRBJ1-6; D is undetermined. The CDR3 contains 16 residues. CDR1 is LGHDT, CDR2 YNNKEL, per germline (reference sequence). Trimming pared 4 bases from V and 10 bases from J, leaving 20 bases between. The DNA of the CDR3 is TGTGCCAGCAGCCCTTTCTTCGAGACACTTCGATCACCCCTCCACTTT. Amino acid sequence: CASSPFFETLRSPLHF.

This clonotype was seen more than once but under ten times. The V gene is TRBV7-9, the J gene TRBJ2-3; D is ambiguous. The CDR3 runs 13 residues. Germline V gene data show CDR1 as SEHNR and CDR2 as FQNEAQ (reference sequence). Trimming stripped 0 bases from V and 4 bases from J, with 5 bases between. CDR3 sequence: CASSLASADTQYF. Here the CDR3 DNA reads TGTGCCAGCAGCTTAGCGTCTGCAGATACGCAGTATTTT.

This clonotype was counted only a few times. The V call is TRBV7-8, the J call TRBJ2-3; the match to TRBD1 covers 9 bases. Germline V gene sequence: CDR1 SGHVS, CDR2 FQNEAQ. The CDR3 contains 18 residues. Germline trimming cut 1 base from V and 4 bases from J; bases unmatched to any gene: 12. The CDR3 region has the DNA TGTGCCAGCAGCTTAGAAGGGACAGGGCTGAGAGGGGCAGATACGCAGTATTTT. Amino acid sequence: CASSLEGTGLRGADTQYF.

V gene TRBV7-9 combines with J gene TRBJ1-3, with D possibly being TRBD1 (6 bases). This CDR3 has 15 residues. Germline values: CDR1 SEHNR, CDR2 FQNEAQ (reference sequence). V lost 1 base and J 8 bases, leaving 15 bases between the germline ends. In DNA, the CDR3 is TGTGCCAGCAGCTTAGAAGGACAGAACCTCTACACCATATATTTT. Translation gives CASSLEGQNLYTIYF.

The chain employs TRBV19 and TRBJ2-1; 8 bases map to TRBD2. The length of the CDR3 is 16 residues. Germline values: CDR1 LNHDA, CDR2 SQIVND (reference sequence). With V trimmed by 6 bases and J by 4 bases, 11 bases remained unmatched. This CDR3 is CASSGAGGPPYNEQFF. The CDR3 DNA sequence: TGTGCCAGTAGCGGGGCGGGAGGCCCTCCGTACAATGAGCAGTTCTTC.

The chain carries TRBV12-3 or TRBV12-4 and TRBJ2-5; 10 bases align to TRBD1. V trimming: 6 bases; J trimming: 4 bases; junction bases outside the gene matches: 5. The CDR3 sequence is 14 residues long. The CDR3 here is CASRTGTGAETQYF. The CDR3 nucleotides are TGTGCCAGCAGGACCGGGACAGGGGCAGAGACCCAGTACTTC.

This clonotype was seen more than once but under ten times. The chain employs TRBV5-1 and TRBJ1-1; the match to TRBD1 covers 8 bases. Trimming took 4 bases from V and 10 from J; bases not matched to a gene: 9. In germline, CDR1 is SGHRS, CDR2 YFSETQ. The CDR3 loop spans 13 amino acids. CDR3 sequence: CASSLSSDRGAFF. The CDR3 DNA follows: TGCGCCAGCAGCCTATCATCCGACAGGGGAGCTTTCTTT. The full variable domain, with the rest looked up from reference TRBV5-1 and TRBJ1-1, is KAGVTQTPRYLIKTRGQQVTLSCSPISGHRSVSWYQQTPGQGLQFLFEYFSETQRNKGNFPGRFSGRQFSNSRSEMNVSTLELGDSALYLCASSLSSDRGAFFGQGTRLTVV.

This clonotype was recorded a few times. The V call is TRBV5-1, the J call TRBJ2-5; unclear D gene. Germline V gene lookup returns CDR1 SGHRS and CDR2 YFSETQ. Trimming shortened V by 2 bases and J by 4 bases, and 12 bases separated the two germline ends. This CDR3 is 14 amino acids long. For the CDR3, the DNA is TGCGCCAGCAGCTTAGAAATATCGGGAGAGACCCAGTACTTC. Its translation is CASSLEISGETQYF. Supplemented by reference TRBV5-1 and TRBJ2-5, the full variable domain reads KAGVTQTPRYLIKTRGQQVTLSCSPISGHRSVSWYQQTPGQGLQFLFEYFSETQRNKGNFPGRFSGRQFSNSRSEMNVSTLELGDSALYLCASSLEISGETQYFGPGTRLLVL.

The chain links TRBV20-1 to TRBJ1-2; D not certain. Trimming took 2 bases from V and 2 from J, leaving 6 bases between them. The CDR3 has 12 residues. Germline lookup yields CDR1 DFQATT and CDR2 SNEGSKA (reference sequence). The CDR3 DNA follows: TGCAGTGCTAGAAAGGGAAACTATGGCTACACCTTC. Its protein product is CSARKGNYGYTF.

The chain couples TRBV6-1 to TRBJ1-3; the D is unclear. Germline lookup yields CDR1 MNHNS and CDR2 SASEGT. The CDR3 contains 15 residues. Trimming removed 5 bases at V and 0 bases at J, with 11 bases between. CDR3: CASSPLHRSGNTIYF. The DNA for the CDR3 is TGTGCCAGCAGTCCGCTACACCGCTCTGGAAACACCATATATTTT.

This clonotype was counted a few times. The chain joins TRBV5-1 to TRBJ2-3; 10 bases map to TRBD1. The V and J ends lost 3 bases and 5 bases, in that order; junction bases with no gene match: 3. Germline-derived CDR1 and CDR2 are SGHRS and YFSETQ. The CDR3 runs 14 residues. The CDR3 spells CASSSTGGEDTQYF. In DNA form, the CDR3 reads TGCGCCAGCAGCTCGACAGGGGGCGAAGATACGCAGTATTTT.

This chain uses TRBV11-2 with TRBJ1-3; D remains unclear. This CDR3 has 17 residues. Germline-derived CDR1 and CDR2 are SGHAT and FQNNGV. Deletions cut 5 bases from V and 0 bases from J, with 17 bases between. CDR3 in amino acids: CASSPTTVASSGNTIYF. CDR3 DNA: TGTGCCAGCAGCCCCACGACGGTTGCCAGCTCTGGAAACACCATATATTTT.

The chain joins TRBV9 to TRBJ2-3; D remains unclear. Germline loops: CDR1 SGDLS, CDR2 YYNGEE. This CDR3 has 14 amino acids. V gave up 0 bases and J gave up 2 bases, with 7 bases separating them. CDR3 sequence: CASSVARTTDTQYF. The CDR3 DNA sequence: TGTGCCAGCAGCGTAGCCAGGACCACAGATACGCAGTATTTT.

The chain combines TRBV12-3 or TRBV12-4 with TRBJ2-3; 9 bases map to TRBD1. This CDR3 region has 15 residues. Germline trimming cut 5 bases from V and 8 bases from J; bases unmatched to any gene: 11. CDR3 in amino acids: CASSPGTGRVGTQYF. For the CDR3, the DNA is TGTGCCAGCAGTCCCGGGACAGGGAGGGTTGGTACGCAGTATTTT.

This clonotype was recorded a few times. The chain joins TRBV7-9 to TRBJ2-2; D is perhaps TRBD1 or TRBD2 (5 bases each). Between the trimmed V and J ends, which lost 4 bases and 6 bases, there was a span of 15 bases. CDR3 size: 15 residues. CDR1 SEHNR and CDR2 FQNEAQ come from the germline V gene (reference sequence). CDR3 amino acids: CASSSTQGDAGELFF. The CDR3 nucleotides are TGTGCCAGCAGCTCAACTCAGGGAGACGCCGGGGAGCTGTTTTTT. The complete variable domain, with remaining parts taken from reference TRBV7-9 and TRBJ2-2, reads DTGVSQNPRHKITKRGQNVTFRCDPISEHNRLYWYRQTLGQGPEFLTYFQNEAQLEKSRLLSDRFSAERPKGSFSTLEIQRTEQGDSAMYLCASSSTQGDAGELFFGEGSRLTVL.

There are a few counts of this clonotype. The genes are TRBV20-1 and TRBJ1-6; the D gene is possibly TRBD1 (6 bases). This CDR3 has 14 residues. Looked up from germline, CDR1 is DFQATT and CDR2 is SNEGSKA (reference sequence). Trimming took off 1 base at V and 4 bases at J, with 8 bases between the two ends. The CDR3 region has the DNA TGCAGTGCTAGAGGAGGGGGTTATAATTCACCCCTCCACTTT. This gives the protein CSARGGGYNSPLHF.

This clonotype was detected only a few times. V usage is TRBV12-3 or TRBV12-4 and J usage is TRBJ1-1, with D perhaps TRBD1 (5 bases). Trimming shortened V by 6 bases and J by 3 bases, and 14 bases separated the two germline ends. The CDR3 covers 14 residues. CDR3 loop: CASSTFRGDTEAFF. The DNA of the CDR3 is TGTGCCAGCAGCACATTTCGGGGGGACACTGAAGCTTTCTTT.

This clonotype was counted between two and nine times. The V call is TRBV7-3, the J call TRBJ2-2, with 9 bases identical to TRBD2. V trimming: 8 bases; J trimming: 8 bases; junction bases outside the gene matches: 3. Germline V gene lookup returns CDR1 SGHTA and CDR2 FQGTGA. The CDR3 loop spans 12 amino acids. The CDR3 region has the DNA TGTGCCAGCGGGACTAGCATTGGGGAGCTGTTTTTT. As protein: CASGTSIGELFF.

There are a few counts of this clonotype. The CDR3 is CASSPGGGASSYEQYF. DNA of the CDR3: TGTGCCAGCAGCCCGGGTGGCGGGGCAAGCTCCTACGAGCAGTACTTC. The chain links TRBV5-6 to TRBJ2-7, with a weak D call TRBD2 (6 bases). The CDR3 spans 16 residues. Germline loops: CDR1 SGHDT, CDR2 YYEEEE. Trimming left V 4 bases short and J 0 bases short, with 17 bases between.

This clonotype was found a few times. CDR3 residues: CASMGRTGNTIYF. The DNA for the CDR3 is TGTGCCAGCATGGGCAGAACTGGAAACACCATATATTTT. The V call is TRBV6-6, the J call TRBJ1-3; D remains ambiguous. Germline V lookup: CDR1 MNHNY, CDR2 SVGAGI (reference sequence). This CDR3 has 13 amino acids. The germline V and J ends were trimmed by 7 bases and 2 bases, with 9 bases remaining between them.

Many counts were recorded for this clonotype. The V gene is TRBV12-3 or TRBV12-4, the J gene TRBJ2-1; D not certain. The CDR3 sequence is 11 residues long. V was clipped by 2 bases and J by 7 bases, with 3 bases between them. The CDR3 DNA reads as TGTGCCAGCAGTTTATTAAATGAGCAGTTCTTC. Its protein product is CASSLLNEQFF.